Shown below are 17 T cell receptor beta chains from a single sample sequenced in a study of early T cells in non-severe SARS-CoV-2 infection. TCRdb re-called the 5' RACE reads with MiXCR, one entry per CDR3 protein. The sample holds about 46,000 distinct CDR3 sequences, 5.4% seen once. The source was whole blood, collected at baseline. The receptors originated from an adult who was a healthcare worker with PCR-confirmed SARS-CoV-2 infection or an uninfected control (not recorded which).

This clonotype has at least ten counts. V and J are TRBV18 and TRBJ2-1; TRBD2 agrees at 7 bases. CDR1 KGHSH and CDR2 LQKENI come from the germline V gene. Unmatched junction bases numbered 8, after V lost 0 bases and J lost 3 bases. The CDR3 is 17 residues long. CDR3 bases: TGTGCCAGCTCACCACCGAGGGCTAGCGGAGACTACAATGAGCAGTTCTTC. Its protein is CASSPPRASGDYNEQFF.

The rearrangement joins TRBV20-1 to TRBJ2-7; 8 bases line up with TRBD1. CDR1 is DFQATT, CDR2 SNEGSKA, per germline (reference sequence). The CDR3 totals 14 residues. Trimming at V came to 6 bases and at J to 2 bases, leaving 9 bases not matched to a gene. The CDR3 DNA sequence: TGCAGTGCCCCACAGGACAGGGCACCCTACGAGCAGTACTTC. Amino acids: CSAPQDRAPYEQYF.

This clonotype showed up many times. The V gene is TRBV2, the J gene TRBJ2-7, with D maybe TRBD1 (5 bases). Trimming shortened V by 8 bases and J by 1 base, and 6 bases separated the two germline ends. Germline lookup yields CDR1 SNHLY and CDR2 FYNNEI. The CDR3 sequence is 11 residues long. CDR3 protein: CASGASYEQYF. CDR3 DNA sequence: TGTGCCAGCGGGGCTTCCTACGAGCAGTACTTC.

The rearrangement links TRBV11-3 to TRBJ2-2; D possibly uses TRBD1 or TRBD2 (5 bases each). Per the germline V gene, CDR1 is SGHNT and CDR2 is YENEEA. Trimming removed 7 bases at V and 5 bases at J, with 14 bases between. This CDR3 comprises 14 residues. The CDR3 coding sequence is TGTGCCAGCAAGTCGGGACCTTCGACCGGGGAGCTGTTTTTT. This sequence encodes CASKSGPSTGELFF.

This clonotype turned up a few times. The chain has TRBV7-9 and TRBJ2-7; no firm D call. V lost 2 bases and J lost 7, with 6 bases in between. The CDR3 contains 11 residues. Germline CDR1 reads SEHNR; CDR2 reads FQNEAQ (reference sequence). CDR3 bases: TGTGCCAGCAGCTTAAAGGCGGAGCAGTACTTC. It translates to CASSLKAEQYF. The full variable domain, its missing parts supplied by reference TRBV7-9 and TRBJ2-7, is DTGVSQNPRHKITKRGQNVTFRCDPISEHNRLYWYRQTLGQGPEFLTYFQNEAQLEKSRLLSDRFSAERPKGSFSTLEIQRTEQGDSAMYLCASSLKAEQYFGPGTRLTVT.

This clonotype was counted a few times. The chain combines TRBV11-2 with TRBJ2-2; D might be TRBD1 (5 bases). V shed 5 bases and J shed 7 bases, with 14 bases lying between them. Per the germline V gene, CDR1 is SGHAT and CDR2 is FQNNGV. The CDR3 loop spans 14 amino acids. For the CDR3, the DNA is TGTGCCAGCAGCGTCAGGGTTGTAGGCGGGGAGCTGTTTTTT. Protein sequence: CASSVRVVGGELFF.

The sample holds many counts of this clonotype. The chain joins TRBV29-1 to TRBJ1-2; 8 nucleotides match TRBD1. CDR3 length equals 14 residues. Per the germline V gene, CDR1 is SQVTM and CDR2 is ANQGSEA. Trimming cost V 3 bases and J 5 bases; bases outside gene matches: 8. CDR3 DNA sequence: TGCAGCGTTGAGTTGCAGGGGGCGACTTATGGCTACACCTTC. Translation gives CSVELQGATYGYTF.

This clonotype came up many times. The chain recombines TRBV28 with TRBJ1-2; the D gene is possibly TRBD1 (5 bases). Germline V lookup: CDR1 MDHEN, CDR2 SYDVKM. The V end was cut by 1 base, the J end by 4 bases, with 7 bases between. The CDR3 runs to 13 residues. The CDR3 loop is CASSLSTGYGYTF. CDR3 DNA: TGTGCCAGCAGTTTATCCACAGGCTATGGCTACACCTTC.

In this sample, this clonotype turned up many times. V gene TRBV29-1 combines with J gene TRBJ2-2, with 10 positions matching TRBD2. Germline V gene lookup returns CDR1 SQVTM and CDR2 ANQGSEA. The CDR3 loop spans 14 amino acids. The V gene end was trimmed by 4 bases and the J gene end by 7 bases; junction bases not matched to a gene: 6. DNA of the CDR3: TGCAGCGTTGGAGCGGGAGGGCCTAGCGGGGAGCTGTTTTTT. Its protein product is CSVGAGGPSGELFF.

This clonotype was counted many times. The chain uses TRBV30 and TRBJ1-4; no definite D call. The CDR3 contains 15 residues. CDR1 and CDR2 from the germline V gene are GTSNPN and SVGIG (reference sequence). Trimming cost V 0 bases and J 8 bases, with 16 bases left between them. The CDR3 sequence: CAWSVRGGSWEKLFF. The CDR3, as DNA: TGTGCCTGGAGTGTACGGGGAGGTTCGTGGGAAAAACTGTTTTTT.

This clonotype was found many times. The V and J genes are TRBV27 and TRBJ2-7; the D gene is possibly TRBD2 (6 bases). Germline V gene lookup returns CDR1 MNHEY and CDR2 SMNVEV (reference sequence). Trimming took 1 base from V and 2 from J, leaving 15 bases between them. The CDR3 is 16 residues long. The CDR3, as DNA: TGTGCCAGCAGTTTATGGGCGGGGCAGAGGGCCTACGAGCAGTACTTC. It is translated as CASSLWAGQRAYEQYF.

The chain uses TRBV6-5 and TRBJ2-7; 11 bases fit TRBD2. The CDR3 covers 14 residues. Looked up from germline, CDR1 is MNHEY and CDR2 is SVGAGI. Trimming removed 8 bases from V and 7 bases from J; junction bases left unmatched: 10. The CDR3 loop reads CASASSGRNAEQYF. In nucleotides, the CDR3 is TGTGCCAGCGCTTCTAGCGGGAGGAACGCGGAGCAGTACTTC.

This clonotype was seen repeatedly, ten times or more. The DNA of the CDR3 is TGTGCCACCAGCAGAGATCATCGACGGCCCTTGAGCGCTGAAGCTTTCTTT. Protein sequence: CATSRDHRRPLSAEAFF. The chain has TRBV15 and TRBJ1-1; D uncertain. Germline CDR1 reads LNHNV; CDR2 reads YYDKDF (reference sequence). The CDR3 sequence is 17 residues long. Trimming left V 0 bases short and J 6 bases short, with 20 bases between. Combining the CDR3 with reference TRBV15 and TRBJ1-1 gives the whole variable domain DAMVIQNPRYQVTQFGKPVTLSCSQTLNHNVMYWYQQKSSQAPKLLFHYYDKDFNNEADTPDNFQSRRPNTSFCFLDIRSPGLGDTAMYLCATSRDHRRPLSAEAFFGQGTRLTVV.

This clonotype was observed a few times. J is TRBJ2-2 and V is TRBV27; D remains unclear. Trimming took 7 bases from V and 4 from J, leaving 13 bases between them. Germline assignment: CDR1 MNHEY and CDR2 SMNVEV (reference sequence). The CDR3 spans 14 residues. The CDR3 sequence is CASTRSTGTGELFF. CDR3 sequence (DNA): TGTGCCAGCACCCGGTCCACGGGCACCGGGGAGCTGTTTTTT.

With respect to this clonotype: A read error may produce the germline difference seen at one junction end. The chain employs TRBV12-3 or TRBV12-4 and TRBJ2-3; 9 nucleotides align to TRBD2. The CDR3 extends over 14 amino acids. The CDR3 DNA reads TGTGCCAGCAGTCTAGCGGGGCAGGGAGATACGCAGTATTTT. Translation: CASSLAGQGDTQYF.

Notes on this clonotype: A read error may be the cause here, since a much bigger clone is one base away. This chain links TRBV6-5 with TRBJ2-3, with 8 bases lining up with TRBD1. The CDR3 sequence is 19 residues long. V lost 2 bases, J lost 1 base, and 14 bases stayed unmatched. Germline CDR1 reads MNHEY; CDR2 reads SVGAGI. CDR3 DNA sequence: TGTGCCAGCAGTTACACAACTCCGGGACAGGAGGTACGCACAGATACGCAGTATTTT. Translated: CASSYTTPGQEVRTDTQYF.

This clonotype has a count of ten or more. CDR3 loop: CSGLGKQGGLGTYEQYF. The CDR3 bases are TGCAGCGGGTTGGGAAAACAGGGAGGCCTCGGTACTTACGAGCAGTACTTC. The rearrangement joins TRBV29-1 to TRBJ2-7; the D call may be TRBD1 or TRBD2 (6 bases each). Germline CDR1 reads SQVTM; CDR2 reads ANQGSEA. CDR3 length: 17 residues. Deletions cut 7 bases from V and 4 bases from J, with 29 bases between.